This TCR beta chain was found in a study of blood T cell repertoires in COVID-19. Study context: Acute and convalescent COVID-19 specimens originated in the United States, Italy and Spain. Sample material is recorded as cDNA or gDNA derived from T cells, B-cell-depleted T cells, or PBMCs.

CDR3 length: 12 residues. V lost 6 bases and J 9 bases, leaving 9 bases between the germline ends. In the authors' methods: By means of reference gene primer amplification, nucleated cell counts were estimated. Clones were sequenced by immunoSEQ multiplex PCR, and TCRdb holds only the in-frame ones, with some missing. Clone size and V and J calls were adopted from that table, with D and trimming inferred from the DNA. The sample includes over 50,000 clones, 65% to 85% of them seen just once. J is TRBJ1-6 and V is TRBV23-1; possibly TRBD1 for D (6 bases). TRBV23-1 is treated as an ORF (open reading frame) with a function not yet certain. The sequence derives from a man at least 80 years old with active or convalescent COVID-19. Sequenced sample: peripheral blood. CDR3 sequence reads: CASRDSPSPLHF. CDR3 nucleotides: TGCGCCAGCAGGGACAGCCCTTCACCCCTCCACTTT.